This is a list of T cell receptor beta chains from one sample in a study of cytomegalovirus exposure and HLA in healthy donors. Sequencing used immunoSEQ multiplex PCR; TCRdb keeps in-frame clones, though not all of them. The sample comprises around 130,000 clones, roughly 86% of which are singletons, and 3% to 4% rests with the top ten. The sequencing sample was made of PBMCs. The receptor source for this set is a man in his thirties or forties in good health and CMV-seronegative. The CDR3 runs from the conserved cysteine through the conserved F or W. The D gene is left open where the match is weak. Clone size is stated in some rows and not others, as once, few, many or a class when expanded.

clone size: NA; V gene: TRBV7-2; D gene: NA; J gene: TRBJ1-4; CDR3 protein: CASSLVGLEKLFF; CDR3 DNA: TGTGCCAGCAGCTTAGTGGGCCTTGAAAAACTGTTTTTT
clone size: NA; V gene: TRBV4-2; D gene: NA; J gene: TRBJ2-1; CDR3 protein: CASSQSRDIDHYNEQFF; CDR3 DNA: TGTGCCAGCAGCCAGAGCAGGGACATCGACCACTACAATGAGCAGTTCTTC
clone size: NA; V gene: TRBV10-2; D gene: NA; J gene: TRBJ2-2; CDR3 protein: CASRGGAGELFF; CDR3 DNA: TGCGCCAGCAGAGGCGGGGCCGGGGAGCTGTTTTTT
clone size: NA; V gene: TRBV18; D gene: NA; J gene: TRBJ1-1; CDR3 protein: CASSPLGRNTEAFF; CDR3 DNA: TGTGCCAGCTCACCCTTGGGCAGGAACACTGAAGCTTTCTTT
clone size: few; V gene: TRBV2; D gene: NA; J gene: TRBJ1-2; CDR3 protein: CAGQPGRGDYGYTF; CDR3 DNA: TGTGCCGGTCAACCGGGGAGAGGAGACTATGGCTACACCTTC
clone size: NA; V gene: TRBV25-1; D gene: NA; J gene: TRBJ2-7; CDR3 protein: CASSDQSVAPDEQYF; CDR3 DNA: TGTGCCAGCAGTGACCAGTCCGTCGCCCCCGACGAGCAGTACTTC
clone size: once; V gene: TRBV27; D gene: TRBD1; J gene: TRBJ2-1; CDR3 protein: CASSKQTGQRNNEQFF; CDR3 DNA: TGTGCCAGCAGTAAACAGACGGGACAGAGAAACAATGAGCAGTTCTTC
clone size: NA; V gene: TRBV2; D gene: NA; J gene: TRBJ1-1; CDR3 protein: CASTTGIWNTEAFF; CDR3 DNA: TGTGCCAGTACCACAGGAATCTGGAACACTGAAGCTTTCTTT
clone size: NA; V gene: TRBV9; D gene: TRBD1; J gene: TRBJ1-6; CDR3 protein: CASSETGTGVGSPLHF; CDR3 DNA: TGTGCCAGCAGCGAAACCGGGACAGGGGTGGGGTCACCCCTCCACTTT
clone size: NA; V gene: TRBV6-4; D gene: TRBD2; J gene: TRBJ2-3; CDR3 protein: CASSNLAGASADTQYF; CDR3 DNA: TGTGCCAGCAGTAACCTAGCGGGGGCCAGCGCAGATACGCAGTATTTT
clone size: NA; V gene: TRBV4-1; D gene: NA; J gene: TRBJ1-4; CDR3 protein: CASSVSPGHLTTNEKLFF; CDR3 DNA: TGCGCCAGCAGCGTATCCCCGGGTCACCTAACAACTAATGAAAAACTGTTTTTT
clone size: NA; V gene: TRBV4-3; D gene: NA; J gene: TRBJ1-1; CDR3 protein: CASSQEDTSMNTEAFF; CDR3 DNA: TGCGCCAGCAGCCAAGAGGACACCTCGATGAACACTGAAGCTTTCTTT
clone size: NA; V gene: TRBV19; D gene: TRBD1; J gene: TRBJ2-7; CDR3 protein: CASSIGTGPNEQYF; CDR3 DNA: TGTGCCAGTAGTATAGGGACAGGGCCAAACGAGCAGTACTTC
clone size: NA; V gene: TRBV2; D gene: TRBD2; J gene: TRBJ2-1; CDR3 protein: CASSSAVTSGEQFF; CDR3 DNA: TGTGCCAGCAGTTCGGCGGTGACTAGCGGTGAGCAGTTCTTC
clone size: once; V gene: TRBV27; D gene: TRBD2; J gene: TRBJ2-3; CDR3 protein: CASSLGTSGTRTDTQYF; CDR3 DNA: TGTGCCAGCAGTCTCGGGACTAGCGGGACCCGCACAGATACGCAGTATTTT
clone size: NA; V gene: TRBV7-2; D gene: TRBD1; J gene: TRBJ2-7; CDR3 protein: CASSLGGTGQSYEQYF; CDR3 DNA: TGTGCCAGCAGCTTAGGTGGGACAGGGCAGTCCTACGAGCAGTACTTC
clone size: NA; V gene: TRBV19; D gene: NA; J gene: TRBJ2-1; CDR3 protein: CASSLTGNSYNEQFF; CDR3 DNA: TGTGCCAGTAGTCTGACAGGAAACTCCTACAATGAGCAGTTCTTC
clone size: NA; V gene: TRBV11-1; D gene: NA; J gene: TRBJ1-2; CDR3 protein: CASSLTSFYGYTF; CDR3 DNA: TGTGCCAGCAGCTTAACCAGTTTCTATGGCTACACCTTC